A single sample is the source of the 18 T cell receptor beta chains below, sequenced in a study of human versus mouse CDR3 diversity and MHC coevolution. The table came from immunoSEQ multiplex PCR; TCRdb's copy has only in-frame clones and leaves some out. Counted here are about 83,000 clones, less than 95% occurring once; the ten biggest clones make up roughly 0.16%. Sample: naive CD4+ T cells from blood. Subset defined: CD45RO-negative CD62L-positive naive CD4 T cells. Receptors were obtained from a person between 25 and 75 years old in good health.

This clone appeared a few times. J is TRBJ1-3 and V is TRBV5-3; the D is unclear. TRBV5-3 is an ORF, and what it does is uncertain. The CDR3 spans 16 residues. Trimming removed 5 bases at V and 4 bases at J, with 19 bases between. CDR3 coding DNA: TGTGCCAGAAGAACCGCGACCGTAGCACGGGGAAACACCATATATTTT. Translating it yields CARRTATVARGNTIYF.

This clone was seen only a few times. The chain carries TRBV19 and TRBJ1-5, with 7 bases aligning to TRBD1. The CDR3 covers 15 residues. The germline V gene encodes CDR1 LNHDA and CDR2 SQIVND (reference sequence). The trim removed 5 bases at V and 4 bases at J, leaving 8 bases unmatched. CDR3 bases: TGTGCCAGTAGTGTTATATTACAGGGGAATCAGCCCCAGCATTTT. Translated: CASSVILQGNQPQHF. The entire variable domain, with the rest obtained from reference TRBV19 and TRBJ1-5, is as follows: DGGITQSPKYLFRKEGQNVTLSCEQNLNHDAMYWYRQDPGQGLRLIYYSQIVNDFQKGDIAEGYSVSREKKESFPLTVTSAQKNPTAFYLCASSVILQGNQPQHFGDGTRLSIL.

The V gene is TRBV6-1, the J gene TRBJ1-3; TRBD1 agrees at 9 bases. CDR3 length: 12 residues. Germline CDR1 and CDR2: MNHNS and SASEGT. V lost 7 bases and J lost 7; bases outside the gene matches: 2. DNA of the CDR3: TGTGCCAGCATTGGGACAGGGAACACCATATATTTT. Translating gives CASIGTGNTIYF.

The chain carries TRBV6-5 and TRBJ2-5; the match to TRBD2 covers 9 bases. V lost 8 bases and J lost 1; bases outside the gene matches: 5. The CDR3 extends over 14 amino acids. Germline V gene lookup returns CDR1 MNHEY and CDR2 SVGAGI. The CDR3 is CASCRGGGQETQYF. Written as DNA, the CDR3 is TGTGCCAGCTGCCGCGGGGGGGGCCAAGAGACCCAGTACTTC.

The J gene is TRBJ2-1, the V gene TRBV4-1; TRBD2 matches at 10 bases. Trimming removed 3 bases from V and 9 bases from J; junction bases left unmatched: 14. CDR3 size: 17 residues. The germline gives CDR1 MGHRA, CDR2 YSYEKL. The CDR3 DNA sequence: TGCGCCAGCAGCCATGATCGGACTAGCGGATTACTTGGTGAGCAGTTCTTC. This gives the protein CASSHDRTSGLLGEQFF.

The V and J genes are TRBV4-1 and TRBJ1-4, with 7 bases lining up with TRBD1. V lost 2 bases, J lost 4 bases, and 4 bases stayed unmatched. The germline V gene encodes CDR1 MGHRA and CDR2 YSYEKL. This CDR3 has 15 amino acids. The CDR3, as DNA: TGCGCCAGCAGCCAACCAGACAGGGATAATGAAAAACTGTTTTTT. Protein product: CASSQPDRDNEKLFF.

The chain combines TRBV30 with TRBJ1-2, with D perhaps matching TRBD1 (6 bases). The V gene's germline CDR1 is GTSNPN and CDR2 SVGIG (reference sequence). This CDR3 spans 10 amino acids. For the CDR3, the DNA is TGTGCTAAAGGGGGACACGGCTACACCTTC. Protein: CAKGGHGYTF. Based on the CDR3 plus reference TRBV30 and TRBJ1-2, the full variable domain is SQTIHQWPATLVQPVGSPLSLECTVEGTSNPNLYWYRQAAGRGLQLLFYSVGIGQISSEVPQNLSASRPQDRQFILSSKKLLLSDSGFYLCAKGGHGYTFGSGTRLTVV.

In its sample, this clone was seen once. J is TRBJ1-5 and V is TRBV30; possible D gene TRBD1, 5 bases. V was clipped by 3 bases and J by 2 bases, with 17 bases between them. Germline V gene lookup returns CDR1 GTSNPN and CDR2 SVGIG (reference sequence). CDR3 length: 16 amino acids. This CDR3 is CAWSRAGLSRNQPQHF. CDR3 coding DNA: TGTGCCTGGAGCCGGGCAGGGTTAAGTCGCAATCAGCCCCAGCATTTT. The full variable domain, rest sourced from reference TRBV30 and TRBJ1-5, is SQTIHQWPATLVQPVGSPLSLECTVEGTSNPNLYWYRQAAGRGLQLLFYSVGIGQISSEVPQNLSASRPQDRQFILSSKKLLLSDSGFYLCAWSRAGLSRNQPQHFGDGTRLSIL.

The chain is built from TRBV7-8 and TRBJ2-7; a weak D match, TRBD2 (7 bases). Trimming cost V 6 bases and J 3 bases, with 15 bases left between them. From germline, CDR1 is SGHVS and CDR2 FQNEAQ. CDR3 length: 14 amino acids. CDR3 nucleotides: TGTGCCAGCAGACCTAAGGGGGGGATCTACGAGCAGTACTTC. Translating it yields CASRPKGGIYEQYF.

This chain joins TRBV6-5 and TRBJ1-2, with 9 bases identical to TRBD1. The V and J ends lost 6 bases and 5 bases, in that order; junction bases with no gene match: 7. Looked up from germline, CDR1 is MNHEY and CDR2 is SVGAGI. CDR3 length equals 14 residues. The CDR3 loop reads CASRPGQGKYGYTF. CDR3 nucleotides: TGTGCCAGCAGACCCGGACAGGGGAAATATGGCTACACCTTC.

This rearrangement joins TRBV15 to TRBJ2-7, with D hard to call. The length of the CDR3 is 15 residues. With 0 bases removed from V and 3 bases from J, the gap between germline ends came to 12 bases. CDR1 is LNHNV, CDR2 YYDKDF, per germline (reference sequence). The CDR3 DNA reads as TGTGCCACCAGCAGAGAGGGCAACGGTTACTACGAGCAGTACTTC. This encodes CATSREGNGYYEQYF.

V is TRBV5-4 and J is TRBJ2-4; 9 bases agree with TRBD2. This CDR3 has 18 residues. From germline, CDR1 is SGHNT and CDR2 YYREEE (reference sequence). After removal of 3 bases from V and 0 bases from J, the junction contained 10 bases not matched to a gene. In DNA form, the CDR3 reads TGTGCCAGCAGCTCCGGACTAGCGAGCAACCTAGCCAAAAACATTCAGTACTTC. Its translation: CASSSGLASNLAKNIQYF.

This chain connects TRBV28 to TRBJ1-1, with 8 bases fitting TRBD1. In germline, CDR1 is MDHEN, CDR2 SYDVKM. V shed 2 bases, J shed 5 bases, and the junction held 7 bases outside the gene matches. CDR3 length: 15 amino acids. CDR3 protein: CASSLRGQAKTEAFF. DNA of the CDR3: TGTGCCAGCAGTTTAAGGGGACAGGCAAAAACTGAAGCTTTCTTT.

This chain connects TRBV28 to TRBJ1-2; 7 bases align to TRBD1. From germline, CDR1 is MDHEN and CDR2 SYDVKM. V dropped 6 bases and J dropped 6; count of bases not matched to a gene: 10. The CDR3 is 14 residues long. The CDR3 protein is CASSQTGRRDGYTF. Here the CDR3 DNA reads TGTGCCAGCAGCCAGACAGGGAGGCGGGATGGCTACACCTTC.

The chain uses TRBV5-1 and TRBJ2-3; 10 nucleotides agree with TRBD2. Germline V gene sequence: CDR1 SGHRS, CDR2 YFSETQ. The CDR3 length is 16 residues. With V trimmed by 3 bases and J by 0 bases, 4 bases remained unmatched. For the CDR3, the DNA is TGCGCCAGCAGCTCAGGGACTAGCGCAAGCACAGATACGCAGTATTTT. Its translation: CASSSGTSASTDTQYF.

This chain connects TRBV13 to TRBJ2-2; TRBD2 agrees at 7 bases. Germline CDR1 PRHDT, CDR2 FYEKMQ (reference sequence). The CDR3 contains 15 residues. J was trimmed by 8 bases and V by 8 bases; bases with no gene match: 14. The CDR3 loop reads CASAPGGRTVGELFF. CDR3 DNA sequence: TGTGCCAGCGCCCCGGGGGGACGGACGGTGGGGGAGCTGTTTTTT.

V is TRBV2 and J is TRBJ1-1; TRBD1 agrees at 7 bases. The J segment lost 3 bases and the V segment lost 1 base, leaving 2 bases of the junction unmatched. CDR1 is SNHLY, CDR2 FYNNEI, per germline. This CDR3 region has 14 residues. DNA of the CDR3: TGTGCCAGCAGTGAAGAGGGGGCGGACACTGAAGCTTTCTTT. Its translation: CASSEEGADTEAFF.

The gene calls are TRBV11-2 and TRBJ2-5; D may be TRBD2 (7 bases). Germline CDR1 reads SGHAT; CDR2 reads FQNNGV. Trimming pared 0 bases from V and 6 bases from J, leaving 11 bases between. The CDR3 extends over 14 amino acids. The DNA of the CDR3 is TGTGCCAGCAGCTTAGAGGGGGGGGCAAAGACCCAGTACTTC. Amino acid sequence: CASSLEGGAKTQYF.